A single sample gave rise to the 7 T cell receptor beta chains below, sequenced in a study of T-cell memory formation after mild COVID-19. TCRdb processed the 5' RACE reads anew with MiXCR; each CDR3 protein has one entry. Seen here are 200,000 or so distinct CDR3 sequences, around 16% observed once, and the top ten hold roughly 1.9%. The specimen sequenced was PBMCs or a T cell subset sorted from them (not recorded which). Receptor source: an adult woman who had mild COVID-19 (a few samples of this study predate the infection). Cell type and time point are not known.

This clonotype showed up just a few times. The rearrangement uses TRBV6-5 and TRBJ2-7, with TRBD1 matching 7 bases. V was pared by 6 bases and J by 9 bases, with 11 bases of the junction left unmatched. Germline CDR1 MNHEY, CDR2 SVGAGI. This CDR3 contains 13 residues. CDR3 in amino acids: CASSPGTATVQYF. CDR3 sequence (DNA): TGTGCCAGCAGCCCGGGGACAGCAACGGTGCAGTACTTC.

A few counts support this clonotype. CDR3 in amino acids: CSARAGQGAGDVYGYTF. The CDR3 DNA reads as TGCAGTGCTAGGGCTGGACAGGGGGCAGGGGATGTTTATGGCTACACCTTC. The chain uses TRBV20-1 and TRBJ1-2; the match to TRBD1 covers 11 bases. Germline V gene sequence: CDR1 DFQATT, CDR2 SNEGSKA (reference sequence). V lost 3 bases, J lost 5 bases, and 14 bases stayed unmatched. The length of the CDR3 is 17 residues.

This chain joins TRBV4-2 and TRBJ2-3, with TRBD2 identical over 7 bases. Unmatched junction bases numbered 6, after V lost 1 base and J lost 5 bases. Looked up from germline, CDR1 is LGHNA and CDR2 is YNFKEQ. This CDR3 is 15 amino acids long. The CDR3 coding sequence is TGTGCCAGCAGCCAAGGGGCGGGAGTAAGAGATACGCAGTATTTT. This translates into CASSQGAGVRDTQYF.

This chain joins TRBV7-2 and TRBJ2-1; TRBD1 matches at 12 bases. The CDR3 extends over 15 amino acids. CDR1 and CDR2 (germline): SGHTA, FQGNSA. J was trimmed by 6 bases and V by 5 bases; bases with no gene match: 5. CDR3 region: CASSTGTGGFNEQFF. As DNA, the CDR3 is TGTGCCAGCAGCACTGGGACAGGGGGCTTCAATGAGCAGTTCTTC.

The chain recombines TRBV6-1 with TRBJ2-7; D unresolved. The germline V gene has CDR1 MNHNS and CDR2 SASEGT. The CDR3 loop spans 13 amino acids. The V gene lost 4 bases and the J gene lost 6 bases, with 13 bases spanning the gap. CDR3 in amino acids: CASSGLGRVEQYF. CDR3 DNA: TGTGCCAGCAGTGGTCTTGGACGGGTCGAGCAGTACTTC.

This clonotype was detected a few times. The chain links TRBV7-2 to TRBJ2-5, with D possibly being TRBD1 or TRBD2 (5 bases each). V shed 5 bases and J shed 1 base, with 11 bases lying between them. Germline V lookup: CDR1 SGHTA, CDR2 FQGNSA. The CDR3 runs to 14 residues. The CDR3 loop reads CASSQGPRQETQYF. The CDR3 nucleotides read TGTGCCAGCAGCCAGGGACCCCGCCAAGAGACCCAGTACTTC.

This clonotype was counted only a few times. This rearrangement joins TRBV12-3 or TRBV12-4 to TRBJ2-7; the match to TRBD2 covers 9 bases. The CDR3 extends over 14 amino acids. Trimming removed 5 bases from V and 2 bases from J; junction bases left unmatched: 4. The chain's CDR3 is CASSPTSGPYEQYF. CDR3 DNA sequence: TGTGCCAGCAGTCCGACTAGCGGACCCTACGAGCAGTACTTC.